A selection of T cell receptor beta chains follows, all from one sample in a study of cytomegalovirus exposure and HLA in healthy donors. Repertoires were generated with immunoSEQ multiplex PCR, while TCRdb's copy carries only in-frame clones and drops some. The sample lists 150,000 to 180,000 clones, over 60% occurring once. Sequenced material: PBMCs. The source of these receptors is a woman aged 40 to 50 in good health and CMV-seronegative. Each CDR3 is given with its conserved first and last residue. Each record gives: CDR3 DNA, CDR3 protein, J gene, D gene, CDR3 length, clone size, V gene. A D gene is named only where the DNA matches it firmly. For some rows the clone size is stated as once, few or many, or as a class when expanded; others skip it.

CDR3 DNA: TGTGCCAGCAGCTTGGGGGGGAGCGGTGTAGGGACTGAAGCTTTCTTT; CDR3 protein: CASSLGGSGVGTEAFF; J gene: TRBJ1-1; D gene: .; CDR3 length: 16; clone size: .; V gene: TRBV7-9
CDR3 DNA: TGTGCCAGCAGTGTCCGGGACAGGGGCCGGTCCGGGGAGCTGTTTTTT; CDR3 protein: CASSVRDRGRSGELFF; J gene: TRBJ2-2; D gene: TRBD1; CDR3 length: 16; clone size: .; V gene: TRBV6-1
CDR3 DNA: TGTGCCAGCAGAAAGGACAGGCCCCTGGAAAAACTGTTTTTT; CDR3 protein: CASRKDRPLEKLFF; J gene: TRBJ1-4; D gene: TRBD1; CDR3 length: 14; clone size: .; V gene: TRBV2
CDR3 DNA: TGTGCCAGCAGGCCTTACAATTCCTACAATGAGCAGTTCTTC; CDR3 protein: CASRPYNSYNEQFF; J gene: TRBJ2-1; D gene: .; CDR3 length: 14; clone size: .; V gene: TRBV6-5
CDR3 DNA: TGTGCCAGCAGTGAATCCCTATGGGGGGTTGCTTTCTTT; CDR3 protein: CASSESLWGVAFF; J gene: TRBJ1-1; D gene: .; CDR3 length: 13; clone size: few; V gene: TRBV6-4
CDR3 DNA: TGTGCCAGCAGCCCCCGCGTCCGTGAAAAACTGTTTTTT; CDR3 protein: CASSPRVREKLFF; J gene: TRBJ1-4; D gene: .; CDR3 length: 13; clone size: few; V gene: TRBV7-2
CDR3 DNA: TGCGCCAGCAGCCAAGGAGGGCGGGGGGGTGGAGAGACCCAGTACTTC; CDR3 protein: CASSQGGRGGGETQYF; J gene: TRBJ2-5; D gene: TRBD2; CDR3 length: 16; clone size: .; V gene: TRBV4-1
CDR3 DNA: TGTGCCACGGGGGTGGATGAGACCCAGTACTTC; CDR3 protein: CATGVDETQYF; J gene: TRBJ2-5; D gene: .; CDR3 length: 11; clone size: once; V gene: TRBV2
CDR3 DNA: TGTGCCAGCAGGGATAGGGGAGGGGACACCGGGGAGCTGTTTTTT; CDR3 protein: CASRDRGGDTGELFF; J gene: TRBJ2-2; D gene: TRBD2; CDR3 length: 15; clone size: .; V gene: TRBV13
CDR3 DNA: TGTGCCAGCAGCTGGGGGCGCCAGGAGACCCAGTACTTC; CDR3 protein: CASSWGRQETQYF; J gene: TRBJ2-5; D gene: .; CDR3 length: 13; clone size: few; V gene: TRBV13
CDR3 DNA: TGTGCCAGCAGCTTAGCCCCAGAGGGCCAGCCCCAGCATTTT; CDR3 protein: CASSLAPEGQPQHF; J gene: TRBJ1-5; D gene: .; CDR3 length: 14; clone size: .; V gene: TRBV7-6
CDR3 DNA: TGTGCTTCCCGCGGGAGCGGGGCCAACGTCCTGACTTTC; CDR3 protein: CASRGSGANVLTF; J gene: TRBJ2-6; D gene: TRBD2; CDR3 length: 13; clone size: .; V gene: TRBV25-1
CDR3 DNA: TGTGCCAGCAGTCCTTCAGCGGGGAATGAAAAACTGTTTTTT; CDR3 protein: CASSPSAGNEKLFF; J gene: TRBJ1-4; D gene: .; CDR3 length: 14; clone size: .; V gene: TRBV11-2
CDR3 DNA: TGTGCCTGGATGTATGGGAGTCAGGGGCGAGAAGCTTTCTTT; CDR3 protein: CAWMYGSQGREAFF; J gene: TRBJ1-1; D gene: .; CDR3 length: 14; clone size: .; V gene: TRBV30
CDR3 DNA: TGCGCCAGCAGCTTGCAAGGGACAGGGGGCGAAAAACTGTTTTTT; CDR3 protein: CASSLQGTGGEKLFF; J gene: TRBJ1-4; D gene: TRBD1; CDR3 length: 15; clone size: .; V gene: TRBV5-1
CDR3 DNA: TGTGCCAGCAGCCCAGGGACTGAAGCTTTCTTT; CDR3 protein: CASSPGTEAFF; J gene: TRBJ1-1; D gene: .; CDR3 length: 11; clone size: .; V gene: TRBV6-5
CDR3 DNA: TGTGCCAGCACCACAGGGGTCCCTAACAATGAGCAGTTCTTC; CDR3 protein: CASTTGVPNNEQFF; J gene: TRBJ2-1; D gene: TRBD1; CDR3 length: 14; clone size: .; V gene: TRBV28
CDR3 DNA: TGTGCCATCAGTGAAGGGGACAGGGTAGGAGCAGGAAACACCATATATTTT; CDR3 protein: CAISEGDRVGAGNTIYF; J gene: TRBJ1-3; D gene: TRBD1; CDR3 length: 17; clone size: .; V gene: TRBV10-3
CDR3 DNA: TGTGCCAGTAGCCCGGGCAGGGGTGAAAAACTGTTTTTT; CDR3 protein: CASSPGRGEKLFF; J gene: TRBJ1-4; D gene: .; CDR3 length: 13; clone size: .; V gene: TRBV19
CDR3 DNA: TGTGCCTGCAAGCAAGGACAGATGAACACTGAAGCTTTCTTT; CDR3 protein: CACKQGQMNTEAFF; J gene: TRBJ1-1; D gene: .; CDR3 length: 14; clone size: few; V gene: TRBV19
CDR3 DNA: TGTGCCATCAGTGAGTCCCTATTACAAGGAACGGGGAGTGGCTACACCTTC; CDR3 protein: CAISESLLQGTGSGYTF; J gene: TRBJ1-2; D gene: .; CDR3 length: 17; clone size: .; V gene: TRBV10-3
CDR3 DNA: TGTGCCAGCAGCGCGCTTCGAGGGATGTATGGCTACACCTTC; CDR3 protein: CASSALRGMYGYTF; J gene: TRBJ1-2; D gene: .; CDR3 length: 14; clone size: .; V gene: TRBV7-2
CDR3 DNA: TGTGCCAGCAGCGGGGACAGGGGGCTAAACAATTCACCCCTCCACTTT; CDR3 protein: CASSGDRGLNNSPLHF; J gene: TRBJ1-6; D gene: TRBD1; CDR3 length: 16; clone size: .; V gene: TRBV9
CDR3 DNA: TGTGCCAGCAGTGAATATGGGGTTGCGGGGGGTAAGACAGATACGCAGTATTTT; CDR3 protein: CASSEYGVAGGKTDTQYF; J gene: TRBJ2-3; D gene: TRBD2; CDR3 length: 18; clone size: .; V gene: TRBV25-1
CDR3 DNA: TGCGCCAGCAGCTTTCCCCTAGCGGGAGCCGGCACAGATACGCAGTATTTT; CDR3 protein: CASSFPLAGAGTDTQYF; J gene: TRBJ2-3; D gene: TRBD2; CDR3 length: 17; clone size: few; V gene: TRBV5-1
CDR3 DNA: TGTGCCAGCAGTTACTCCACTAGCACAGATACGCAGTATTTT; CDR3 protein: CASSYSTSTDTQYF; J gene: TRBJ2-3; D gene: .; CDR3 length: 14; clone size: few; V gene: TRBV27
CDR3 DNA: TGTGCCAGCAGTAAACCCCCGGGACTGGAATACTACGAGCAGTACTTC; CDR3 protein: CASSKPPGLEYYEQYF; J gene: TRBJ2-7; D gene: .; CDR3 length: 16; clone size: .; V gene: TRBV6-6
CDR3 DNA: TGTGCCAGCAGACCCCCGACAGGGAGCGGCTACACCTTC; CDR3 protein: CASRPPTGSGYTF; J gene: TRBJ1-2; D gene: TRBD1; CDR3 length: 13; clone size: .; V gene: TRBV6-1
CDR3 DNA: TGTGCTAGTGCCAAGGGGGCCCCAACCTACGAGCAGTACTTC; CDR3 protein: CASAKGAPTYEQYF; J gene: TRBJ2-7; D gene: TRBD1; CDR3 length: 14; clone size: .; V gene: TRBV12-5
CDR3 DNA: TGTGCCAGCAGCTTAGATCTCGAAGTAGTCTACAATGAGCAGTTCTTC; CDR3 protein: CASSLDLEVVYNEQFF; J gene: TRBJ2-1; D gene: .; CDR3 length: 16; clone size: .; V gene: TRBV11-3
CDR3 DNA: TGTGCCAGCTCACCACCGGGGACAGGGGGCGCCGGGGAGCTGTTTTTT; CDR3 protein: CASSPPGTGGAGELFF; J gene: TRBJ2-2; D gene: TRBD1; CDR3 length: 16; clone size: once; V gene: TRBV18
CDR3 DNA: TGTGCCAGCAGTGAATTAGCGGGAGGAGGCAAAAACATTCAGTACTTC; CDR3 protein: CASSELAGGGKNIQYF; J gene: TRBJ2-4; D gene: TRBD2; CDR3 length: 16; clone size: .; V gene: TRBV25-1
CDR3 DNA: TGTGCCTGGAGTCGCCGAACCGGACAGGGCGGGGGCAATCAGCCCCAGCATTTT; CDR3 protein: CAWSRRTGQGGGNQPQHF; J gene: TRBJ1-5; D gene: TRBD1; CDR3 length: 18; clone size: .; V gene: TRBV30
CDR3 DNA: TGTGCCAGCAGCTTAGCGCCAGGCGCAAACACTGAAGCTTTCTTT; CDR3 protein: CASSLAPGANTEAFF; J gene: TRBJ1-1; D gene: .; CDR3 length: 15; clone size: few; V gene: TRBV7-8
CDR3 DNA: TGTGCCAGCAGTTTTTTGGTAGGAGATAAAAGCAATCAGCCCCAGCATTTT; CDR3 protein: CASSFLVGDKSNQPQHF; J gene: TRBJ1-5; D gene: .; CDR3 length: 17; clone size: .; V gene: TRBV28
CDR3 DNA: TGTGCCATCACCCCGGGACAGGGAACCTACGAGCAGTACTTC; CDR3 protein: CAITPGQGTYEQYF; J gene: TRBJ2-7; D gene: TRBD1; CDR3 length: 14; clone size: few; V gene: TRBV10-3
CDR3 DNA: TGTGCCAGCAGCGCCGGACAGGGGCGGTTTGGCTACACCTTC; CDR3 protein: CASSAGQGRFGYTF; J gene: TRBJ1-2; D gene: TRBD1; CDR3 length: 14; clone size: .; V gene: TRBV5-4
CDR3 DNA: TGCGCCAGCAGCCAAGACGGACAGCCTCTCTACAATGAGCAGTTCTTC; CDR3 protein: CASSQDGQPLYNEQFF; J gene: TRBJ2-1; D gene: .; CDR3 length: 16; clone size: .; V gene: TRBV4-1
CDR3 DNA: TGTGCCAGCAGCCCAGGAGAAACAGAGGGATATATGAACACTGAAGCTTTCTTT; CDR3 protein: CASSPGETEGYMNTEAFF; J gene: TRBJ1-1; D gene: .; CDR3 length: 18; clone size: .; V gene: TRBV5-8
CDR3 DNA: TGCGCCAGCAGTCAATCGCACAGGCCCCCTCAGCCCCAGCATTTT; CDR3 protein: CASSQSHRPPQPQHF; J gene: TRBJ1-5; D gene: .; CDR3 length: 15; clone size: few; V gene: TRBV23-1
CDR3 DNA: TGTGCCAGCAGCCAAGAGGGGCCTGCCACCGGGGAGCTGTTTTTT; CDR3 protein: CASSQEGPATGELFF; J gene: TRBJ2-2; D gene: .; CDR3 length: 15; clone size: once; V gene: TRBV4-2
CDR3 DNA: TGTGCCAGCCTTAAGACGACAGGTCTTAACTATGGCTACACCTTC; CDR3 protein: CASLKTTGLNYGYTF; J gene: TRBJ1-2; D gene: .; CDR3 length: 15; clone size: few; V gene: TRBV6-1
CDR3 DNA: TGTGCCAGCACTGACGGGGGGGCCTCCTACAATGAGCAGTTCTTC; CDR3 protein: CASTDGGASYNEQFF; J gene: TRBJ2-1; D gene: TRBD2; CDR3 length: 15; clone size: .; V gene: TRBV2
CDR3 DNA: TGTGCCAGTAATCCCTCAGCGGGTGCAGGCTACGAGCAGTACTTC; CDR3 protein: CASNPSAGAGYEQYF; J gene: TRBJ2-7; D gene: .; CDR3 length: 15; clone size: .; V gene: TRBV7-6
CDR3 DNA: TGCGCCAGCAGCTCTGTCTCCTACGAGCAGTACTTC; CDR3 protein: CASSSVSYEQYF; J gene: TRBJ2-7; D gene: .; CDR3 length: 12; clone size: .; V gene: TRBV5-1
CDR3 DNA: TGTGCCAGCCTTGGGGCAGATAATGAAAAACTGTTTTTT; CDR3 protein: CASLGADNEKLFF; J gene: TRBJ1-4; D gene: .; CDR3 length: 13; clone size: .; V gene: TRBV2
CDR3 DNA: TGTGCCAGCAGCTCTGGGACTAGCGGGGACTACGAGCAGTACTTC; CDR3 protein: CASSSGTSGDYEQYF; J gene: TRBJ2-7; D gene: TRBD2; CDR3 length: 15; clone size: once; V gene: TRBV5-4
CDR3 DNA: TGTGCCAGCAGTGAAGCGGCAGGGACAGGGAAAGCTTTCTTT; CDR3 protein: CASSEAAGTGKAFF; J gene: TRBJ1-1; D gene: TRBD1; CDR3 length: 14; clone size: few; V gene: TRBV6-1
CDR3 DNA: TGTGCCAGCAGTTACGACAGGGTTGGAAACACCATATATTTT; CDR3 protein: CASSYDRVGNTIYF; J gene: TRBJ1-3; D gene: TRBD1; CDR3 length: 14; clone size: once; V gene: TRBV6-5
CDR3 DNA: TGTGCCAGCAGTGAAGCCCCCCTAGCGGTGGGGGCCTACGAGCAGTACTTC; CDR3 protein: CASSEAPLAVGAYEQYF; J gene: TRBJ2-7; D gene: TRBD2; CDR3 length: 17; clone size: .; V gene: TRBV2
CDR3 DNA: TGTGCCAGCAACCCGACAGGCTACACCGGGGAGCTGTTTTTT; CDR3 protein: CASNPTGYTGELFF; J gene: TRBJ2-2; D gene: .; CDR3 length: 14; clone size: .; V gene: TRBV6-4
CDR3 DNA: TGTGCCAGCAGTGGCGGACACACTCCAAACATTCAGTACTTC; CDR3 protein: CASSGGHTPNIQYF; J gene: TRBJ2-4; D gene: .; CDR3 length: 14; clone size: .; V gene: TRBV6-1
CDR3 DNA: TGTGCCAGCAGCTCGGGACTTTATAGCAATCAGCCCCAGCATTTT; CDR3 protein: CASSSGLYSNQPQHF; J gene: TRBJ1-5; D gene: .; CDR3 length: 15; clone size: .; V gene: TRBV5-6
CDR3 DNA: TGTGCCAGCGTGGGGCTTCAATCGGACACTGAAGCTTTCTTT; CDR3 protein: CASVGLQSDTEAFF; J gene: TRBJ1-1; D gene: .; CDR3 length: 14; clone size: .; V gene: TRBV28
CDR3 DNA: TGTGCCAGCAGTGGACAGGGGTTTACGGGGGCCAACGTCCTGACTTTC; CDR3 protein: CASSGQGFTGANVLTF; J gene: TRBJ2-6; D gene: TRBD1; CDR3 length: 16; clone size: .; V gene: TRBV28